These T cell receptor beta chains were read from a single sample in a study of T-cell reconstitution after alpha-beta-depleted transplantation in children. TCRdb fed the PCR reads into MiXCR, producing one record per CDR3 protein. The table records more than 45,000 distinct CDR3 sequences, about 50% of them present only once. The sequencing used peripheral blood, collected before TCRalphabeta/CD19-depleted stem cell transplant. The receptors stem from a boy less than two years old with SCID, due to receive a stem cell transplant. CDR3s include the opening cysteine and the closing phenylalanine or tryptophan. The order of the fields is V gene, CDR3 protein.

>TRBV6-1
CASTRAQGGYEQYF
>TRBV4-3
CASSQDPSHYEQYF
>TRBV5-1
CASSLAPSGGAGGWDEQFF
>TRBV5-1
CASSLRGGAAKTQYF
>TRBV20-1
CSPRGYNEQFF
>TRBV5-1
CASSFMRANTGELFF
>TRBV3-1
CASSPDLSLYYEQYF
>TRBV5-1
CASSLLASGRTDTQYF
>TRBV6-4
CASSASNTEKLFF
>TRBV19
CASRRDRVNNQPQHF
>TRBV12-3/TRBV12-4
CASSPRDYYNEQFF
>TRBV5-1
CASSLEGGLTDTQYF
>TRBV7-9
CASSERQGVSYEQYF
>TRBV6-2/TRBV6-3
CASSYDNEQFF
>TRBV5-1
CASSLEGGDTEAFF
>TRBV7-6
CASSLGGREKLFF
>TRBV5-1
CASSLESYEQYF
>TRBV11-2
CASSLDGRVLQTLEAFF
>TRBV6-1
CASSTRDGFNEKLFF
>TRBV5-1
CASSQRTSGGVMVQNEQFF
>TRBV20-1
CSAPFSGEWDNEQFF
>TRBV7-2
CASSPDAGGTDTQYF
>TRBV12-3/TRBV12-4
CASSLGPAGETQYF
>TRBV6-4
CASSAVAGEGNEQFF
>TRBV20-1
CSGDAGASSGANVLTF
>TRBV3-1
CASSHIRTSGETQYF